This T cell receptor (beta chain) came from a study of T cells in localized non-small cell lung cancer. Study findings and constraints: Sequencing was limited to one tumor region, leaving the possibility of heterogeneity open. Peak T cell clonality was found in uninvolved adjacent lung, exceeding tumor. Longer overall survival accompanied higher blood T cell density. A median about 50 of the top 100 tumor clones appeared in adjacent lung.

V was clipped by 0 bases and J by 6 bases, with 5 bases between them. Per the germline V gene, CDR1 is SGHRS and CDR2 is YFSETQ. The CDR3 runs to 12 residues. Clones were read by immunoSEQ multiplex PCR, and TCRdb kept only the in-frame ones, dropping some. The table has around 130,000 clones, more than 70% seen once; the top ten hold 1.7%. A remark on this clone: The antigen is not known.

This specimen was peripheral blood, taken before any cancer treatment. The chain recombines TRBV5-1 with TRBJ2-3; D not resolved. This receptor was obtained from a female donor of 60 years or more with stage I lung adenocarcinoma. CDR3 in amino acids: CASSLGLDTQYF. CDR3 coding DNA: TGCGCCAGCAGCTTGGGGTTGGATACGCAGTATTTT.